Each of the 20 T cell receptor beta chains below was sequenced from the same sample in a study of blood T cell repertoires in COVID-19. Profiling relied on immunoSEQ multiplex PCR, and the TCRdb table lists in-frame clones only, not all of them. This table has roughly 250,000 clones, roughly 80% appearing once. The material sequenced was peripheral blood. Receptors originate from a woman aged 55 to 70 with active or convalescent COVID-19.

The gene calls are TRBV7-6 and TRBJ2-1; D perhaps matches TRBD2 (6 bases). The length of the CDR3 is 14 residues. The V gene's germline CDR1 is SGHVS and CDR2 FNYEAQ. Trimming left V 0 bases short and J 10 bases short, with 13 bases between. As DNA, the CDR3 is TGTGCCAGCAGCTTAGCGGGACCGGCGGGGGAGCAGTTCTTC. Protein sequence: CASSLAGPAGEQFF.

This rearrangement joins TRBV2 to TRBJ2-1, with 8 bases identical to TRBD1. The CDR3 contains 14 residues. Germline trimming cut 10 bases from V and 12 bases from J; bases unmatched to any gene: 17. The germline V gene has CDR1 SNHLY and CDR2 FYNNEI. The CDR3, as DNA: TGTGCCACGAGTCCAGACAGGGGCGGGTCAGGGCAGTTCTTC. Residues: CATSPDRGGSGQFF.

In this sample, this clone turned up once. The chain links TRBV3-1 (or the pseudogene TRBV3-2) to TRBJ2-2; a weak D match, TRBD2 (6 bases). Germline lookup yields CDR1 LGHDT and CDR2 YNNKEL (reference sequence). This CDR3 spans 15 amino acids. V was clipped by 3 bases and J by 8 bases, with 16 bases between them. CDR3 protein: CASSHRRRAGGELFF. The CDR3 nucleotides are TGTGCCAGCAGCCATCGGAGGAGGGCGGGGGGGGAGCTGTTTTTT.

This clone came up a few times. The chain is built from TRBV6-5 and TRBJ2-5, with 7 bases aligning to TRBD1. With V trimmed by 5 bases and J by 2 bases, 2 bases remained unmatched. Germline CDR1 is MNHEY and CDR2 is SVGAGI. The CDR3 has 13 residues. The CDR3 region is CASSRGQQETQYF. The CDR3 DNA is TGTGCCAGCAGTCGGGGACAGCAAGAGACCCAGTACTTC.

CDR3 coding DNA: TGTGCCAGCACGTTCCGATTAGGGGAAGTAGCCTACGAGCAGTACTTC. It translates to CASTFRLGEVAYEQYF. The gene calls are TRBV27 and TRBJ2-7; a possible D gene is TRBD1 (5 bases). This CDR3 has 16 amino acids. Trimming cost V 7 bases and J 2 bases, with 21 bases left between them. In germline, CDR1 is MNHEY, CDR2 SMNVEV (reference sequence).

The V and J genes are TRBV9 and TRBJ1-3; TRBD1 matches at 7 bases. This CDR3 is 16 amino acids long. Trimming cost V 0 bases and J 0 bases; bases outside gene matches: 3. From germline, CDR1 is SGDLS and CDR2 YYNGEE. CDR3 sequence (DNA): TGTGCCAGCAGCGTAGGGGACAGCTACTCTGGAAACACCATATATTTT. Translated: CASSVGDSYSGNTIYF.

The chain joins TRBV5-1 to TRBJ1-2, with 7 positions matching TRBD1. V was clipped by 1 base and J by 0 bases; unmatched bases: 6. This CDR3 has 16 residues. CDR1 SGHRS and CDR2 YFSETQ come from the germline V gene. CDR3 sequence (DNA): TGCGCCAGCAGCTTGTGGGGGACAGAAGCTAACTATGGCTACACCTTC. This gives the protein CASSLWGTEANYGYTF.

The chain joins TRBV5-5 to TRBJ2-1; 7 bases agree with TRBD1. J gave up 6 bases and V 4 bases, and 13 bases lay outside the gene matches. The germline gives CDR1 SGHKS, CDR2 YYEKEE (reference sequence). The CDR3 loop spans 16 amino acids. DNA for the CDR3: TGTGCCAGCAGCCCTAATCCGGGCCCAGGGGGCAATGAGCAGTTCTTC. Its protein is CASSPNPGPGGNEQFF.

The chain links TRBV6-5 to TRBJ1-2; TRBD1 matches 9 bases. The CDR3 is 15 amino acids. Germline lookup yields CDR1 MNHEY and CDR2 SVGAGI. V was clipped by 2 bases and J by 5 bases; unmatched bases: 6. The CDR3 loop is CASSYAGQGSYGYTF. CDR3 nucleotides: TGTGCCAGCAGTTACGCCGGACAGGGGTCTTATGGCTACACCTTC.

CDR3 in amino acids: CASSPLRGGENEQYF. The CDR3 DNA sequence: TGTGCCAGCTCACCCCTCCGGGGAGGCGAAAACGAGCAGTACTTC. The rearrangement links TRBV18 to TRBJ2-7; possible D gene TRBD2, 6 bases. Trimming removed 3 bases from V and 5 bases from J, with 17 bases in between. The length of the CDR3 is 15 residues. From germline, CDR1 is KGHSH and CDR2 LQKENI.

The CDR3 sequence is CASSSFLAGVDNEQFF. CDR3 nucleotides: TGTGCCAGCAGCTCTTTTCTAGCGGGGGTAGACAATGAGCAGTTCTTC. This rearrangement joins TRBV9 to TRBJ2-1; TRBD2 matches at 10 bases. The CDR3 sequence is 16 residues long. V shed 4 bases, J shed 5 bases, and the junction held 9 bases outside the gene matches. Per germline, CDR1 SGDLS and CDR2 YYNGEE.

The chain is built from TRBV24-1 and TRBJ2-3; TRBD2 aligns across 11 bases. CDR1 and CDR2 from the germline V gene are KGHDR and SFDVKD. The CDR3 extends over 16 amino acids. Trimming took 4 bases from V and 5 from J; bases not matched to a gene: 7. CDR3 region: CATSDPLAGGGDTQYF. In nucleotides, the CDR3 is TGTGCCACCAGTGACCCGCTAGCGGGGGGTGGAGATACGCAGTATTTT.

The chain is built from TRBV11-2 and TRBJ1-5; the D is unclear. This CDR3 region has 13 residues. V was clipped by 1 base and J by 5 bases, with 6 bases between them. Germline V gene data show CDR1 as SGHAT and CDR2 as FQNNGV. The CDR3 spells CASSLGVDQPQHF. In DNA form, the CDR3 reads TGTGCCAGCAGCTTAGGAGTAGATCAGCCCCAGCATTTT.

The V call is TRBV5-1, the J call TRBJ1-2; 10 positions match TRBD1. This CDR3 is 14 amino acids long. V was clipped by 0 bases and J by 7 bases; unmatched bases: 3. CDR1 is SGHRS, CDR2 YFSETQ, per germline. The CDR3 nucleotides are TGCGCCAGCAGCTTGGGACAGGGGGCGGCTGGCTACACCTTC. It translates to CASSLGQGAAGYTF. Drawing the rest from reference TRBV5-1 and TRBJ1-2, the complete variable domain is KAGVTQTPRYLIKTRGQQVTLSCSPISGHRSVSWYQQTPGQGLQFLFEYFSETQRNKGNFPGRFSGRQFSNSRSEMNVSTLELGDSALYLCASSLGQGAAGYTFGSGTRLTVV.

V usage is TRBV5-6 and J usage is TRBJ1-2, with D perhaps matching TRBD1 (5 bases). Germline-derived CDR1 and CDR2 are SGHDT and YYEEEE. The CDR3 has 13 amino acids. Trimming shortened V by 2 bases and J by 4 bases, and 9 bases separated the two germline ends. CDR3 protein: CASSLDSFYGYTF. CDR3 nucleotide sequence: TGTGCCAGCAGCTTAGACAGCTTCTATGGCTACACCTTC. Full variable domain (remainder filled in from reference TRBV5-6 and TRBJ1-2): DAGVTQSPTHLIKTRGQQVTLRCSPKSGHDTVSWYQQALGQGPQFIFQYYEEEERQRGNFPDRFSGHQFPNYSSELNVNALLLGDSALYLCASSLDSFYGYTFGSGTRLTVV.

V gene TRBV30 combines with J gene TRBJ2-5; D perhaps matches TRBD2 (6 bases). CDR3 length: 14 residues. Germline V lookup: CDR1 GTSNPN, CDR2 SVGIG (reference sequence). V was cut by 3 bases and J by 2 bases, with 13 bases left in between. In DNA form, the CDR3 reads TGTGCCTGGAGCGCTCGACTAGGACAAGAGACCCAGTACTTC. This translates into CAWSARLGQETQYF.

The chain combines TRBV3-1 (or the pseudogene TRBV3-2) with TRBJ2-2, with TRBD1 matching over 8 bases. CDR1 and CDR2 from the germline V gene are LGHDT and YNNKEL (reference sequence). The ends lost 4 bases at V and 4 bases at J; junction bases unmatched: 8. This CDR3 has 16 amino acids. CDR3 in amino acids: CASSLPQGASTGELFF. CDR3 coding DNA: TGTGCCAGCAGCCTTCCCCAGGGGGCGTCCACCGGGGAGCTGTTTTTT.

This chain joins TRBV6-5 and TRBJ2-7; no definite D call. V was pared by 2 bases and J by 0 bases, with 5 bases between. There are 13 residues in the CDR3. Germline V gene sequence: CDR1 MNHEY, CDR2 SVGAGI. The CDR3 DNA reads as TGTGCCAGCAGTTACGGCATCTCCTACGAGCAGTACTTC. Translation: CASSYGISYEQYF.

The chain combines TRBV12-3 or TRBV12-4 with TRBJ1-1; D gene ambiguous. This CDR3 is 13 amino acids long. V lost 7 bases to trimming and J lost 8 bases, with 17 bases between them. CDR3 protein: CASTSAAVAEAFF. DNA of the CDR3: TGTGCCAGCACGTCGGCAGCGGTCGCAGAAGCTTTCTTT.

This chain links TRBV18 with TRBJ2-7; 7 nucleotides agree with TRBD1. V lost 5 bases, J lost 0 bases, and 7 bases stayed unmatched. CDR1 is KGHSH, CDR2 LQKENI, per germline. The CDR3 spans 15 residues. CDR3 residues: CASSRTGESSYEQYV. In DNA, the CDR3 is TGTGCCAGCTCAAGAACAGGGGAAAGCTCCTACGAGCAGTACGTC.